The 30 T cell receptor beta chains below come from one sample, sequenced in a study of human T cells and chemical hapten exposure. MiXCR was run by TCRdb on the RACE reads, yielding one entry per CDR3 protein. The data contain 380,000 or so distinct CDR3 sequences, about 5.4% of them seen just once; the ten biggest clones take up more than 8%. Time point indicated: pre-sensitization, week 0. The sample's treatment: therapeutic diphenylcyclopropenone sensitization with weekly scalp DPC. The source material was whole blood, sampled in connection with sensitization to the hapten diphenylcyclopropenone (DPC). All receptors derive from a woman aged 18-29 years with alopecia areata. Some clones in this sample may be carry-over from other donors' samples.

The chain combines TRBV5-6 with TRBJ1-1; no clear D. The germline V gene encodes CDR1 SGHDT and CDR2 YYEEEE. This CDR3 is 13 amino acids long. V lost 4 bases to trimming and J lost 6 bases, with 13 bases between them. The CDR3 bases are TGTGCCAGCAGCCGCCTCGAACTGCCTGAAGCTTTCTTT. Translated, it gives CASSRLELPEAFF.

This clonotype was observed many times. The CDR3 nucleotides are TGCAGTGCTAGACTAAAAACAGGGGGCGGGCCCTATGGCTACACCTTC. It translates to CSARLKTGGGPYGYTF. The gene calls are TRBV20-1 and TRBJ1-2; 9 bases match TRBD1. The J segment lost 4 bases and the V segment lost 2 bases, leaving 11 bases of the junction unmatched. Germline CDR1 and CDR2: DFQATT and SNEGSKA (reference sequence). The CDR3 contains 16 residues.

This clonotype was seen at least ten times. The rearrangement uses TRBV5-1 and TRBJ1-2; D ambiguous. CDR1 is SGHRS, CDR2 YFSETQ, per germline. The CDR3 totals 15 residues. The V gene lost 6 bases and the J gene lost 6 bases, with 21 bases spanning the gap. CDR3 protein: CASNPSPGGGDGYTF. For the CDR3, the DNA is TGCGCCAGCAACCCTTCCCCGGGCGGAGGCGATGGCTACACCTTC.

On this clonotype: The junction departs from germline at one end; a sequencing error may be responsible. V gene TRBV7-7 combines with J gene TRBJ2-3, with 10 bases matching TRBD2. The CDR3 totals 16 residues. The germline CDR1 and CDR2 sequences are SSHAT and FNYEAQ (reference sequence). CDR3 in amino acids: CASSLDPAGGLATQYF. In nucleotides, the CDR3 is TGTGCTAGCAGCTTAGACCCAGCGGGGGGGCTCGCTACGCAGTATTTT.

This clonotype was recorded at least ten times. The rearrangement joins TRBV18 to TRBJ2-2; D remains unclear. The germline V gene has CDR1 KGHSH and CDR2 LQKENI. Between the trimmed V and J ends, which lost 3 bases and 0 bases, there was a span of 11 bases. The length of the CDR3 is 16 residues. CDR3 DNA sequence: TGTGCCAGCTCACCGCTAAACCTACCGAACACCGGGGAGCTGTTTTTT. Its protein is CASSPLNLPNTGELFF.

The CDR3 DNA is TGCGCCAGCAGCTTACACGCCAGGGTGAACACTGAAGCTTTCTTT. This codes for CASSLHARVNTEAFF. J is TRBJ1-1 and V is TRBV5-1, with D possibly TRBD1 on 5 matching bases. V was trimmed by 2 bases and J by 0 bases, leaving 11 bases between them. The CDR3 contains 15 residues. The V gene's germline CDR1 is SGHRS and CDR2 YFSETQ.

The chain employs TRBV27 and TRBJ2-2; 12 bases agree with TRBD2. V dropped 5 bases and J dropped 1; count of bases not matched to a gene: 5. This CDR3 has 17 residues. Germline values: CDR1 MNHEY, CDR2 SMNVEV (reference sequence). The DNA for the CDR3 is TGTGCCAGCAGTCGTTCTAGCGGGGGGGTGAACACCGGGGAGCTGTTTTTT. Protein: CASSRSSGGVNTGELFF.

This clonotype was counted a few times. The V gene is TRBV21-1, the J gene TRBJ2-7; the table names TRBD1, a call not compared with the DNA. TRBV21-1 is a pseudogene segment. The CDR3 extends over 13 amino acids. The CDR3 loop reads CASHLRAVGHPTF. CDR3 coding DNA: TGTGCCAGCCACCTCAGGGCAGTCGGGCACCCTACATTC.

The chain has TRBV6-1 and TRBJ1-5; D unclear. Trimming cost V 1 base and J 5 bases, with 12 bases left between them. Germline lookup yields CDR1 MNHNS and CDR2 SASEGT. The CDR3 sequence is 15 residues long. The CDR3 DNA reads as TGTGCCAGCAGTGAAGGTTCCGGTGGGGATCAGCCCCAGCATTTT. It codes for CASSEGSGGDQPQHF.

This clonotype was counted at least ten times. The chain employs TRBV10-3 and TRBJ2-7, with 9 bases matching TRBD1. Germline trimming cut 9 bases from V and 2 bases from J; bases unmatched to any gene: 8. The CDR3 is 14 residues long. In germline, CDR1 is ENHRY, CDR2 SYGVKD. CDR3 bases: TGTGCCATTACCCCGGGACAGGGTACCTACGAGCAGTACTTC. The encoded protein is CAITPGQGTYEQYF.

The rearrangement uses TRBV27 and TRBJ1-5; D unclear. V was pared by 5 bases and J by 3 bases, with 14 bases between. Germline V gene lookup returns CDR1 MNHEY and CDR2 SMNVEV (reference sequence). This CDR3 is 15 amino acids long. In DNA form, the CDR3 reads TGTGCCAGCAGTCCCCTCCCAGGAAACAATCAGCCCCAGCATTTT. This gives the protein CASSPLPGNNQPQHF.

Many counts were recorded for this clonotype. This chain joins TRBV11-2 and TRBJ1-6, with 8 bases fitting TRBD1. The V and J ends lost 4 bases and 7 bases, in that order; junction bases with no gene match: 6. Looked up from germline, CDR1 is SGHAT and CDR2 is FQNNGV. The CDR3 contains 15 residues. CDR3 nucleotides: TGTGCCAGCAGCTCTGGACAGGGATCCAATTCACCCCTCCACTTT. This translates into CASSSGQGSNSPLHF.

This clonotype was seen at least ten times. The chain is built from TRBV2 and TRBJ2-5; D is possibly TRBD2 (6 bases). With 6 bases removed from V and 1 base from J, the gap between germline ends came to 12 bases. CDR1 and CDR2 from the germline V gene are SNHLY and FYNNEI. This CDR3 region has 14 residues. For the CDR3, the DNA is TGTGCCAGCAGCCTCGACGGGGGCCAAGAGACCCAGTACTTC. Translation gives CASSLDGGQETQYF.

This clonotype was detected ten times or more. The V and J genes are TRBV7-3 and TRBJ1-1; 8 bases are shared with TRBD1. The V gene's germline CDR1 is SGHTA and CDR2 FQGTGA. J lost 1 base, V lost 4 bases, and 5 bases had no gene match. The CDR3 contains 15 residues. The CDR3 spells CASSSTGTGNTEAFF. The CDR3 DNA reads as TGTGCCAGCAGCTCCACCGGGACAGGGAACACTGAAGCTTTCTTT.

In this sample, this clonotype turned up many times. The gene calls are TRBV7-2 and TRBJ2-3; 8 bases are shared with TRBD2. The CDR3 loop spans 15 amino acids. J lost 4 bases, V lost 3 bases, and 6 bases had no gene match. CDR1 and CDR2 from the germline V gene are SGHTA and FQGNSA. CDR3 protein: CASSLGQREPDTQYF. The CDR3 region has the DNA TGTGCCAGCAGCTTGGGCCAGCGGGAGCCAGATACGCAGTATTTT.

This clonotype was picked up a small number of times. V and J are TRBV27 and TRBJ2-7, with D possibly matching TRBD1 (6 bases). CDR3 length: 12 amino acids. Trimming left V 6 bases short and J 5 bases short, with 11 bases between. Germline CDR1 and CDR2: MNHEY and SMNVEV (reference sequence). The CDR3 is CASRITGNEQYF. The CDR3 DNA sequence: TGTGCCAGCAGAATAACAGGGAACGAGCAGTACTTC.

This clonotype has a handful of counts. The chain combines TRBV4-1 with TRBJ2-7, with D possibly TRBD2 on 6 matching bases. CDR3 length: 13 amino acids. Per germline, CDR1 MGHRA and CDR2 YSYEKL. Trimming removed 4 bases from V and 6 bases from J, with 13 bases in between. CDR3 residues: CASSLGGTGEQYF. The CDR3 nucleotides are TGCGCCAGCAGCCTAGGTGGGACTGGCGAGCAGTACTTC.

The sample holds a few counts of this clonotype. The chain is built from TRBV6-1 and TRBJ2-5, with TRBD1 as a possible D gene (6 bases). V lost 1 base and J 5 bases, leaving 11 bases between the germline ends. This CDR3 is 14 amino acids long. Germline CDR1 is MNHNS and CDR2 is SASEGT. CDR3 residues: CASSEGQAPETQYF. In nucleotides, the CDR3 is TGTGCCAGCAGTGAAGGACAGGCCCCCGAGACCCAGTACTTC.

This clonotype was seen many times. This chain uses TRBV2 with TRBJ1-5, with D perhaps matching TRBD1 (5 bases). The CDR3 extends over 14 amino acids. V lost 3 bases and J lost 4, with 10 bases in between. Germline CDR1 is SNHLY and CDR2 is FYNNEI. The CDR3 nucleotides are TGTGCCAGCAGTGAGGGTGGGGGAAATCAGCCCCAGCATTTT. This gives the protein CASSEGGGNQPQHF. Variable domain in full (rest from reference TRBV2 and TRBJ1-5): EPEVTQTPSHQVTQMGQEVILRCVPISNHLYFYWYRQILGQKVEFLVSFYNNEISEKSEIFDDQFSVERPDGSNFTLKIRSTKLEDSAMYFCASSEGGGNQPQHFGDGTRLSIL.

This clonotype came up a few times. This CDR3 is CASSHEQTGGTGNTIYF. The CDR3 DNA follows: TGTGCCAGCAGCCATGAACAGACAGGGGGCACTGGAAACACCATATATTTT. The V gene is TRBV4-2, the J gene TRBJ1-3, with 10 bases identical to TRBD1. This CDR3 is 17 amino acids long. V gave up 3 bases and J gave up 2 bases; unmatched junction bases: 7. Germline CDR1 is LGHNA and CDR2 is YNFKEQ.

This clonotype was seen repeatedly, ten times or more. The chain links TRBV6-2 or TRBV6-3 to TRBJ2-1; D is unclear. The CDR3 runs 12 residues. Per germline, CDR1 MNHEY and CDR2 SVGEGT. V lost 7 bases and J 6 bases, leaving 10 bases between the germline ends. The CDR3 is CASKTGGNEQFF. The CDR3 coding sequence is TGTGCCAGCAAAACCGGTGGCAATGAGCAGTTCTTC.

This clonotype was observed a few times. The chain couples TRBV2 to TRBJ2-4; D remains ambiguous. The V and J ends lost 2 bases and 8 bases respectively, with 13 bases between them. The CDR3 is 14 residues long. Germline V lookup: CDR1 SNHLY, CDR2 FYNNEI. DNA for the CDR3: TGTGCCAGCAGTGAAAGTCCTAGGTCAGACATTCAGTACTTC. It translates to CASSESPRSDIQYF.

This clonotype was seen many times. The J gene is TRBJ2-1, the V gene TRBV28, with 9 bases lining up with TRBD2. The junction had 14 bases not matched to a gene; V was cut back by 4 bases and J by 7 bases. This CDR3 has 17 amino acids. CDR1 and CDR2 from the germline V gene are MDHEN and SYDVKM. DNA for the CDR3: TGTGCCAGCAGTTCCCGGACTAGCGTCGGCCCAAAAAATGAGCAGTTCTTC. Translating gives CASSSRTSVGPKNEQFF.

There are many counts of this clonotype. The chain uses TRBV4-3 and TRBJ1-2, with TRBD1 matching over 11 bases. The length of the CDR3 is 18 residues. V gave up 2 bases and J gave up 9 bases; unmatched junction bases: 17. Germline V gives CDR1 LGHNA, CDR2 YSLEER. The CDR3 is CASSQIGQGASVSSRYTF. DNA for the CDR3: TGCGCCAGCAGCCAAATTGGACAGGGGGCGTCGGTCAGCAGTCGCTACACCTTC.

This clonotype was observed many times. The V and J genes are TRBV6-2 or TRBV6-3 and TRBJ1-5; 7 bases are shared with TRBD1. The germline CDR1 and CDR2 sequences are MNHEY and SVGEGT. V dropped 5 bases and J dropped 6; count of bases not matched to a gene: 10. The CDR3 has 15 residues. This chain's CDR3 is CASSQGQTVGQPQHF. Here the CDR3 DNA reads TGTGCCAGCAGTCAGGGACAGACAGTTGGTCAGCCCCAGCATTTT.

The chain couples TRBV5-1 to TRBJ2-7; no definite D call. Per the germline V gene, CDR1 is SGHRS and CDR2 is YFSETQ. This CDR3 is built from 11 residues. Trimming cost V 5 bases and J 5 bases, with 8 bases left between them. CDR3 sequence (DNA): TGCGCCAGCAGGTATGAGAACGAGCAGTACTTC. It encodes CASRYENEQYF.

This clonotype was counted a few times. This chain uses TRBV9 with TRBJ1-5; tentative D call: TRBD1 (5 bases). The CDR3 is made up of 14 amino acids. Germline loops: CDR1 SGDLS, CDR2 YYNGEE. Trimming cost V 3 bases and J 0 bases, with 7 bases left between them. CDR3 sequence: CASSAGGSNQPQHF. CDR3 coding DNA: TGTGCCAGCAGCGCGGGGGGTAGCAATCAGCCCCAGCATTTT.

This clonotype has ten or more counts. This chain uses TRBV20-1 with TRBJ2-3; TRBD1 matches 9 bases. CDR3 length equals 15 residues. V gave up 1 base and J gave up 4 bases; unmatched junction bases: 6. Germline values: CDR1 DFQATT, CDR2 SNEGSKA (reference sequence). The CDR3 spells CSARGGQGRADTQYF. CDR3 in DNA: TGCAGTGCTAGAGGCGGACAGGGGAGGGCAGATACGCAGTATTTT.

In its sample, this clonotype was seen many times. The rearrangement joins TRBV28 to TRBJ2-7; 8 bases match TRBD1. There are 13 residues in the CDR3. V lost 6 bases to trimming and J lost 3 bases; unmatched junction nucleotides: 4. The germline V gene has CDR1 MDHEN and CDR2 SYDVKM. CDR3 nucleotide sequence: TGTGCCAGCAGCCTGGGACAGGACTACGAGCAGTACTTC. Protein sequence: CASSLGQDYEQYF. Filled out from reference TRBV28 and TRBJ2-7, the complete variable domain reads DVKVTQSSRYLVKRTGEKVFLECVQDMDHENMFWYRQDPGLGLRLIYFSYDVKMKEKGDIPEGYSVSREKKERFSLILESASTNQTSMYLCASSLGQDYEQYFGPGTRLTVT.

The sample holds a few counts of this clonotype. The CDR3 loop reads CASSLNAGGLGRNEQFF. The DNA of the CDR3 is TGTGCCAGCAGCTTGAATGCGGGGGGCCTGGGTAGAAATGAGCAGTTCTTC. The V gene is TRBV14, the J gene TRBJ2-1; 8 nucleotides match TRBD2. Germline-derived CDR1 and CDR2 are SGHDN and FVKESK. The CDR3 extends over 17 amino acids. Trimming at V came to 5 bases and at J to 7 bases, leaving 16 bases not matched to a gene.